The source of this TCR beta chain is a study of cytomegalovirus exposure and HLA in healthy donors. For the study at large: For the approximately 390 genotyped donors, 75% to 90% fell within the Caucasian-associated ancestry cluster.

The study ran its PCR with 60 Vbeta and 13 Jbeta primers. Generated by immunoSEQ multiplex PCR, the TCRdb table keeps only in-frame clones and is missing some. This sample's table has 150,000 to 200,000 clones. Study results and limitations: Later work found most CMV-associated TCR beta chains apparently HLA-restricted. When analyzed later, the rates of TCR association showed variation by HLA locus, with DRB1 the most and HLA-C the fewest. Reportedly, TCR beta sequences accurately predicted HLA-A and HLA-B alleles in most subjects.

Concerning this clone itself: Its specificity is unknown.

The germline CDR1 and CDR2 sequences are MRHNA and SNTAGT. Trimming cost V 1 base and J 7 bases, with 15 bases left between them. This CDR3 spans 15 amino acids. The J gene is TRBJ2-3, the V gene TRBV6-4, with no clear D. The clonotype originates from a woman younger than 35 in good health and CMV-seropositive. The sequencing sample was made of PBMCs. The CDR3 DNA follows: TGTGCCAGCAGTGACTGGGCACCCCACAAGAATACGCAGTATTTT. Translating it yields CASSDWAPHKNTQYF.